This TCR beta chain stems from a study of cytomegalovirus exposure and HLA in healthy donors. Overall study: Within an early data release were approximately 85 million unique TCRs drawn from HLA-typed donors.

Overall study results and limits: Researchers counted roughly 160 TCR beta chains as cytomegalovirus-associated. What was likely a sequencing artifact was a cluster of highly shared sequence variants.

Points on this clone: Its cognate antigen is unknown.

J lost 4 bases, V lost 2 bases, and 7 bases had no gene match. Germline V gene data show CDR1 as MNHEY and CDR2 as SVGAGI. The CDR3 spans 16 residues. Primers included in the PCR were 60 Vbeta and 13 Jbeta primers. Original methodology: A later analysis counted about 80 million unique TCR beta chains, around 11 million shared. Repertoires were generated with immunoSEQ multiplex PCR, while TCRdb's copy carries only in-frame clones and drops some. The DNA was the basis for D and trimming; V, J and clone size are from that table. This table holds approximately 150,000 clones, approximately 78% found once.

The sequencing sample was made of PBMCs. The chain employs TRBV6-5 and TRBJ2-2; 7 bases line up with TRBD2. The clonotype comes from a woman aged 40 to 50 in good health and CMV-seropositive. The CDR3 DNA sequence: TGTGCCAGCAGTTACCCGGCCAGCGGGGTCACCGGGGAGCTGTTTTTT. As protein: CASSYPASGVTGELFF.